The 26 T cell receptor beta chains listed next were all sequenced from one sample in a study of CD8 T cells in ankylosing spondylitis (dated by TCRdb to about 2017). Antigens for these TCRs are unknown. Receptor amplification or capture employed 5' RACE. Sequenced using an Illumina HiSeq 2500. TCRdb reprocessing: public reads trimmed at Q25 with fastp, clones called with MiXCR, in-frame beta chains kept. Entries are consolidated by CDR3 protein sequence, retaining the most common genes and DNA. This sample comprises some 450,000 distinct CDR3 sequences, about 15% of them detected only once. The ten most abundant clones make up approximately 1% of the sample. Results the study describes overall, beyond this receptor: Blood from ankylosing spondylitis patients appeared to be characterized by a TCR beta motif made up of under ten highly homologous amino acid variants.

What was sequenced was blood, either unsorted or a sorted T cell fraction (not recorded which). The receptors were gathered from a male donor with ankylosing spondylitis.

This clonotype turned up a few times. CDR3: CASSFRRTGNEKLFF. CDR3 in DNA: TGTGCCAGCAGCTTTAGGAGGACAGGGAATGAAAAACTGTTTTTT. The V gene is TRBV7-2, the J gene TRBJ1-4, with 8 bases identical to TRBD1. This CDR3 has 15 amino acids. Per germline, CDR1 SGHTA and CDR2 FQGNSA. The ends lost 3 bases at V and 5 bases at J; junction bases unmatched: 5.

The chain carries TRBV29-1 and TRBJ1-4; 9 nucleotides agree with TRBD1. The germline V gene encodes CDR1 SQVTM and CDR2 ANQGSEA. Unmatched junction bases numbered 6, after V lost 7 bases and J lost 6 bases. The CDR3 sequence is 13 residues long. CDR3 coding DNA: TGCAGCGCCGGGGACAGGGCTGATGAAAAACTGTTTTTT. Amino acid sequence: CSAGDRADEKLFF.

The chain is built from TRBV9 and TRBJ1-1; unclear D gene. V shed 0 bases and J shed 5 bases, with 17 bases lying between them. Germline CDR1 reads SGDLS; CDR2 reads YYNGEE. This CDR3 is 16 amino acids long. The DNA for the CDR3 is TGTGCCAGCAGCGTAGGAGGCCGCGAGAGTTGGACTGAAGCTTTCTTT. This gives the protein CASSVGGRESWTEAFF.

The chain combines TRBV7-2 with TRBJ1-2, with 8 nucleotides matching TRBD1. CDR3 size: 14 residues. Germline V gene lookup returns CDR1 SGHTA and CDR2 FQGNSA. V dropped 1 base and J dropped 4; count of bases not matched to a gene: 2. CDR3 coding DNA: TGTGCCAGCAGCTTAGTTCAGGGGGCCTATGGCTACACCTTC. Translating gives CASSLVQGAYGYTF.

The gene calls are TRBV5-1 and TRBJ1-1, with D tentatively TRBD1 (5 bases). In germline, CDR1 is SGHRS, CDR2 YFSETQ. V was cut by 0 bases and J by 3 bases, with 15 bases left in between. This CDR3 contains 16 residues. The CDR3 DNA reads as TGCGCCAGCAGCTTGGCAGGGTCATCGGTGCACACTGAAGCTTTCTTT. This sequence encodes CASSLAGSSVHTEAFF.

The CDR3 DNA follows: TGCGCCAGCAGACCGGGACAGGGTCTAGGCTACACCTTC. Its protein is CASRPGQGLGYTF. V gene TRBV5-1 combines with J gene TRBJ1-2; 9 nucleotides match TRBD1. The CDR3 totals 13 residues. CDR1 is SGHRS, CDR2 YFSETQ, per germline. V gave up 5 bases and J gave up 8 bases; unmatched junction bases: 7.

The chain carries TRBV18 and TRBJ2-2; D is unclear. With 0 bases removed from V and 1 base from J, the gap between germline ends came to 12 bases. Germline V gives CDR1 KGHSH, CDR2 LQKENI. CDR3 length: 17 amino acids. CDR3 amino acids: CASSPPGSLRNTGELFF. The CDR3 nucleotides are TGTGCCAGCTCACCACCCGGTAGCCTTAGGAACACCGGGGAGCTGTTTTTT.

This clonotype was counted between two and nine times. The chain couples TRBV20-1 to TRBJ1-1; D not certain. The CDR3 consists of 12 residues. Germline CDR1 reads DFQATT; CDR2 reads SNEGSKA (reference sequence). With 3 bases removed from V and 1 base from J, the gap between germline ends came to 6 bases. In DNA, the CDR3 is TGCAGTGCTAGTTCGGCGAACACTGAAGCTTTCTTT. It translates to CSASSANTEAFF.

V usage is TRBV13 and J usage is TRBJ1-3; D perhaps matches TRBD1 (6 bases). The CDR3 contains 15 residues. Germline V gene lookup returns CDR1 PRHDT and CDR2 FYEKMQ (reference sequence). Trimming pared 4 bases from V and 2 bases from J, leaving 12 bases between. This CDR3 is CASSWRTAAGNTIYF. In DNA form, the CDR3 reads TGTGCCAGCAGCTGGCGGACAGCCGCTGGAAACACCATATATTTT.

As DNA, the CDR3 is TGTGCCAGCAGCCACGGACAGGTGTATAATTCACCCCTCCACTTT. Translation: CASSHGQVYNSPLHF. The V call is TRBV3-1, the J call TRBJ1-6, with 7 bases matching TRBD1. With 3 bases clipped from V and 4 bases from J, the junction kept 3 bases outside the gene matches. Germline V gene lookup returns CDR1 LGHDT and CDR2 YNNKEL (reference sequence). The CDR3 is made up of 15 amino acids.

This clonotype was detected only a few times. The CDR3 DNA reads as TGTGCCAGCAGCTTGTCATCGGGGGCTGGGGAGCAGTTCTTC. Translation gives CASSLSSGAGEQFF. J is TRBJ2-1 and V is TRBV7-3, with D possibly called TRBD1 or TRBD2 (6 bases each). Germline lookup yields CDR1 SGHTA and CDR2 FQGTGA. Trimming shortened V by 3 bases and J by 10 bases, and 16 bases separated the two germline ends. The CDR3 spans 14 residues.

This clonotype was found a few times. The chain is built from TRBV5-1 and TRBJ2-2; a possible D gene is TRBD2 (6 bases). Looked up from germline, CDR1 is SGHRS and CDR2 is YFSETQ. V was cut by 4 bases and J by 2 bases, with 18 bases left in between. The CDR3 spans 17 residues. DNA for the CDR3: TGCGCCAGCAGCCCCGCGGGGCGGCCCGTTAACACCGGGGAGCTGTTTTTT. Its protein is CASSPAGRPVNTGELFF.

This clonotype showed up many times. This chain joins TRBV29-1 and TRBJ1-5; no clear D gene. This CDR3 has 13 amino acids. V was cut by 4 bases and J by 0 bases, with 7 bases left in between. The germline V gene has CDR1 SQVTM and CDR2 ANQGSEA. The CDR3 DNA reads TGCAGCGTTGGACGGGATAGCAATCAGCCCCAGCATTTT. Its translation is CSVGRDSNQPQHF.

This chain uses TRBV25-1 with TRBJ2-2, with D perhaps matching TRBD1 (5 bases). The germline V and J ends were trimmed by 6 bases and 6 bases, with 11 bases remaining between them. CDR1 is MGHDK and CDR2 is SYGVNS in the germline V gene. The CDR3 is made up of 13 amino acids. CDR3 bases: TGTGCCAGCAGCGCTGCAGGGCCCGGGGAGCTGTTTTTT. It codes for CASSAAGPGELFF. The complete variable domain, with remaining parts taken from reference TRBV25-1 and TRBJ2-2, reads EADIYQTPRYLVIGTGKKITLECSQTMGHDKMYWYQQDPGMELHLIHYSYGVNSTEKGDLSSESTVSRIRTEHFPLTLESARPSHTSQYLCASSAAGPGELFFGEGSRLTVL.

In its sample, this clonotype was seen many times. The chain is built from TRBV29-1 and TRBJ2-2, with TRBD2 matching 8 bases. Germline assignment: CDR1 SQVTM and CDR2 ANQGSEA. The V segment lost 4 bases and the J segment 3 bases; nucleotides outside the gene matches: 4. The CDR3 is 14 residues long. DNA of the CDR3: TGCAGCGTTGTTGGGACTAGGTACACCGGGGAGCTGTTTTTT. Protein product: CSVVGTRYTGELFF.

This clonotype came up a few times. The gene calls are TRBV5-1 and TRBJ2-2; 10 bases map to TRBD2. CDR3 length: 17 residues. Germline values: CDR1 SGHRS, CDR2 YFSETQ. V trimming: 5 bases; J trimming: 7 bases; junction bases outside the gene matches: 14. In nucleotides, the CDR3 is TGCGCCAGCAGAAGTTGGTGGACTAGCGGAAGGGGCGGGGAGCTGTTTTTT. Amino acid sequence: CASRSWWTSGRGGELFF.

This clonotype was observed many times. J is TRBJ1-5 and V is TRBV6-6, with no clear D. Trimming removed 0 bases from V and 9 bases from J, with 9 bases in between. CDR3 length: 13 residues. Germline assignment: CDR1 MNHNY and CDR2 SVGAGI (reference sequence). DNA of the CDR3: TGTGCCAGCAGTTACTCGGGCCAGTCGCCCCAGCATTTT. Amino acid sequence: CASSYSGQSPQHF.

The V gene is TRBV19, the J gene TRBJ1-2; a possible D gene is TRBD1 (5 bases). Trimming shortened V by 4 bases and J by 4 bases, and 7 bases separated the two germline ends. The germline CDR1 and CDR2 sequences are LNHDA and SQIVND (reference sequence). The CDR3 has 12 amino acids. CDR3 sequence: CASSRQTYGYTF. CDR3 bases: TGTGCCAGTAGTAGACAGACCTATGGCTACACCTTC. Full variable domain (rest looked up from reference TRBV19 and TRBJ1-2): DGGITQSPKYLFRKEGQNVTLSCEQNLNHDAMYWYRQDPGQGLRLIYYSQIVNDFQKGDIAEGYSVSREKKESFPLTVTSAQKNPTAFYLCASSRQTYGYTFGSGTRLTVV.

This clonotype was picked up a small number of times. This chain joins TRBV5-1 and TRBJ2-1; 9 bases are a match to TRBD2. This CDR3 has 16 amino acids. The junction had 6 bases not matched to a gene; V was cut back by 3 bases and J by 2 bases. Germline V gives CDR1 SGHRS, CDR2 YFSETQ. The CDR3 DNA follows: TGCGCCAGCAGCTATAAGCGGGAGGCCCCCTACAATGAGCAGTTCTTC. Its translation: CASSYKREAPYNEQFF.

The J gene is TRBJ1-6, the V gene TRBV12-3 or TRBV12-4; TRBD1 matches 7 bases. After removal of 6 bases from V and 10 bases from J, the junction contained 12 bases not matched to a gene. This CDR3 is 15 amino acids long. CDR3 nucleotides: TGTGCCAGCAGAGTCGACAGGGACCTGTCCTCACCCCTCCACTTT. Its protein is CASRVDRDLSSPLHF.

Only a few counts were recorded for this clonotype. This chain uses TRBV9 with TRBJ1-6; TRBD1 might be the D (5 bases). V was trimmed by 0 bases and J by 2 bases, leaving 15 bases between them. The germline V gene has CDR1 SGDLS and CDR2 YYNGEE. The CDR3 has 18 amino acids. The CDR3 region is CASSVGIPSDTYNSPLHF. DNA for the CDR3: TGTGCCAGCAGCGTAGGGATACCTTCGGACACCTATAATTCACCCCTCCACTTT. The variable domain in full, completed from reference TRBV9 and TRBJ1-6, reads DSGVTQTPKHLITATGQRVTLRCSPRSGDLSVYWYQQSLDQGLQFLIQYYNGEERAKGNILERFSAQQFPDLHSELNLSSLELGDSALYFCASSVGIPSDTYNSPLHFGNGTRLTVT.

The V call is TRBV3-1, the J call TRBJ1-1; unclear D gene. The CDR3 contains 15 residues. CDR1 is LGHDT and CDR2 is YNNKEL in the germline V gene (reference sequence). Trimming took 1 base from V and 0 from J, leaving 9 bases between them. CDR3 amino acids: CASSQGARMNTEAFF. CDR3 DNA sequence: TGTGCCAGCAGCCAAGGGGCCAGAATGAACACTGAAGCTTTCTTT.

This clonotype was seen only a few times. J is TRBJ2-3 and V is TRBV21-1. TRBV21-1 is termed a pseudogene. This CDR3 has 14 residues. The CDR3 protein is CANTRGTSTDTQYF. As DNA, the CDR3 is TGTGCCAACACTCGGGGAACCAGCACAGATACGCAGTATTTT.

V and J are TRBV6-2 or TRBV6-3 and TRBJ2-5, with TRBD2 identical over 11 bases. There are 15 residues in the CDR3. The V segment lost 6 bases and the J segment 5 bases; nucleotides outside the gene matches: 8. Germline V lookup: CDR1 MNHEY, CDR2 SVGEGT. CDR3 sequence (DNA): TGTGCCAGCAGACAACTAGCGGGAGCATGGGAGACCCAGTACTTC. Its translation is CASRQLAGAWETQYF.

This clonotype was detected a few times. The chain carries TRBV18 and TRBJ1-2; D not certain. Deletions cut 3 bases from V and 9 bases from J, with 11 bases between. The CDR3 has 12 amino acids. In germline, CDR1 is KGHSH, CDR2 LQKENI. The CDR3 is CASSPDWLSYTF. CDR3 bases: TGTGCCAGCTCACCGGACTGGCTTAGCTACACCTTC.

The chain employs TRBV7-2 and TRBJ1-1, with no clear D. CDR1 SGHTA and CDR2 FQGNSA come from the germline V gene. The CDR3 loop spans 13 amino acids. The germline V and J ends were trimmed by 5 bases and 0 bases, with 7 bases remaining between them. CDR3 loop: CASSAQLNTEAFF. In DNA form, the CDR3 reads TGTGCCAGCAGCGCCCAGTTGAACACTGAAGCTTTCTTT.